These T cell receptor beta chains were read from a single sample in a study of blood T cell repertoires in COVID-19. The repertoire was sequenced with immunoSEQ multiplex PCR; TCRdb's copy has only in-frame clones and lacks some. The table shows fewer than 130,000 clones, with 82% occurring only once. The specimen was peripheral blood. The receptor set was obtained from a woman in her sixties with acute or convalescent COVID-19. CDR3s include the opening cysteine and the closing phenylalanine or tryptophan. Fields, in order: V gene, D gene, clone size, J gene, CDR3 DNA, CDR3 protein. The D gene is left open where the match is weak. Clone size is stated in some rows and not others, as once, few, many or a class when expanded.

>TRBV5-6|NA|NA|TRBJ2-3
TGTGCCAGCAGCTCCCAGTCTAGTCCTGGCCCCGATACGCAGTATTTT
CASSSQSSPGPDTQYF
>TRBV27|TRBD2|NA|TRBJ2-5
TGTGCCAGCAGACCCTTAGCGGGGGATGATCAAGAGACCCAGTACTTC
CASRPLAGDDQETQYF
>TRBV7-3|TRBD1|few|TRBJ1-2
TGTGCCAGCAGCGACGCTCCGGGACAGTCCTATGGCTACACCTTC
CASSDAPGQSYGYTF
>TRBV9|NA|NA|TRBJ2-7
TGTGCCAGCAGCGTGGCAGGGGATGACTACGAGCAGTACTTC
CASSVAGDDYEQYF
>TRBV7-2|NA|NA|TRBJ2-2
TGTGCCAGCAGCCAATCTCTAGGGGTTGACACCGGGGAGCTGTTTTTT
CASSQSLGVDTGELFF
>TRBV10-2|NA|NA|TRBJ1-1
TGCGCCAGCGGCGGAGTGAACACTGAAGCTTTCTTT
CASGGVNTEAFF
>TRBV10-1|NA|NA|TRBJ2-6
TGCGCCAGTCCCAGCTCTGGGGCCAACGTCCTGACTTTC
CASPSSGANVLTF
>TRBV5-5|NA|few|TRBJ2-1
TGTGCCAGCAGCTTGTTAGGGGGATACAATGAGCAGTTCTTC
CASSLLGGYNEQFF
>TRBV14|NA|NA|TRBJ2-1
TGTGCCAGCAGCCAATCGCAGTACAATGAGCAGTTCTTC
CASSQSQYNEQFF
>TRBV19|TRBD1|NA|TRBJ1-4
TGTGCCAGTAGTATTCGGGGACAGGCAACTAATGAAAAACTGTTTTTT
CASSIRGQATNEKLFF
>TRBV5-1|NA|NA|TRBJ2-2
TGCGCCAGCAGCTGGGCAGGGGCCGACACCGGGGAGCTGTTTTTT
CASSWAGADTGELFF
>TRBV6-5|NA|NA|TRBJ1-2
TGTGCCAGCGGCCGTTCGAATGGCTACACCTTC
CASGRSNGYTF
>TRBV5-4|TRBD2|NA|TRBJ2-1
TGTGCCAGCAGCTTATTCAGCGGGGGGGCCATTGAGCAGTTCTTC
CASSLFSGGAIEQFF
>TRBV4-2|NA|few|TRBJ1-5
TGTGCCAGCAGCCAAGACGACAGGATCAATCAGCCCCAGCATTTT
CASSQDDRINQPQHF
>TRBV28|NA|NA|TRBJ2-7
TGTGCCAGCAGTTTACCCGACAGGGAGCAGTACTTC
CASSLPDREQYF
>TRBV9|TRBD1|NA|TRBJ1-3
TGTGCCAGCAGCACACGACAGGGTTCTGGAAACACCATATATTTT
CASSTRQGSGNTIYF
>TRBV5-6|NA|NA|TRBJ2-2
TGTGCCAGCAGCCGTCAGAGGGCGCGGAACACCGGGGAGCTGTTTTTT
CASSRQRARNTGELFF
>TRBV18|NA|NA|TRBJ1-2
TGTGCCAGCTCACCAGCGGGGGGAAGTAAAGGCTACACCTTC
CASSPAGGSKGYTF
>TRBV27|NA|NA|TRBJ2-7
TGTGCCAGCAGCCGAAGGACAGATCTTACCTACGAGCAGTACTTC
CASSRRTDLTYEQYF
>TRBV7-2|TRBD2|NA|TRBJ2-3
TGTGCCAGCACAACTAGCGGAACAGATACGCAGTATTTT
CASTTSGTDTQYF
>TRBV5-1|TRBD2|NA|TRBJ2-1
TGCGCCAGCAGCTTTTCTAGCGGGGTCCCTGAGCAGTTCTTC
CASSFSSGVPEQFF
>TRBV5-5|TRBD1|NA|TRBJ2-3
TGTGCCAGCAGCTTTGGACAGGTTAGCACAGATACGCAGTATTTT
CASSFGQVSTDTQYF
>TRBV29-1|NA|few|TRBJ1-1
TGCAGCGTTGAAGATCGCGGGGCGGGGACTGAAGCTTTCTTT
CSVEDRGAGTEAFF
>TRBV6-5|NA|NA|TRBJ1-2
TGTGCCAGCAAGTGGGGGGACTATGGCTACACCTTC
CASKWGDYGYTF
>TRBV19|TRBD1|NA|TRBJ1-5
TGTGCCAGTAGTATGGGCAGGGGGCTTAACAATCAGCCCCAGCATTTT
CASSMGRGLNNQPQHF
>TRBV6-2/TRBV6-3|TRBD1|NA|TRBJ1-1
TGTGCCAGCAGTGTTCGCCGGGACAGGGGAACTGAAGCTTTCTTT
CASSVRRDRGTEAFF
>TRBV21-1|NA|NA|TRBJ1-1
TGTGCCAGCAGCAAAGGAGACACTGAAGCTTTCTTT
CASSKGDTEAFF
>TRBV5-1|TRBD2|NA|TRBJ2-5
TGCGCCAGCAGCTTGGACCCCGGGACTAGCGGCCAAGAGACCCAGTACTTC
CASSLDPGTSGQETQYF
>TRBV4-2|NA|NA|TRBJ2-7
TGTGCCAGCAGCCAAGAGTCAACTTTTTACGAGCAGTACTTC
CASSQESTFYEQYF
>TRBV24-1|NA|NA|TRBJ1-1
TGTGCCACTAGAGGTTCGGACACTGAAGCTTTCTTT
CATRGSDTEAFF
>TRBV27|NA|NA|TRBJ1-4
TGTGCCAGCAAAGGCCTCGGGTCCCCTAATGAAAAACTGTTTTTT
CASKGLGSPNEKLFF
>TRBV24-1|TRBD1|NA|TRBJ1-4
TGTGCCACCAGTGACCCGACAGGGGGCGTTGAAAAACTGTTTTTT
CATSDPTGGVEKLFF
>TRBV27|TRBD2|NA|TRBJ2-1
TGTGCCAGCAGTTCCCGACTAGCGGGGGCCTACAATGAGCAGTTCTTC
CASSSRLAGAYNEQFF
>TRBV5-6|NA|NA|TRBJ2-5
TGTGCCAGCAGCCTACAGGCGAACCAAGAGACCCAGTACTTC
CASSLQANQETQYF
>TRBV15|NA|NA|TRBJ1-4
TGTGCCACCAGTCAGACAGTATCAGTAGAAAAACTGTTTTTT
CATSQTVSVEKLFF
>TRBV20-1|NA|NA|TRBJ1-4
TGCAGTGCTTTTAATTATGAAAAACTGTTTTTT
CSAFNYEKLFF
>TRBV13|TRBD1|NA|TRBJ1-6
TGTGCCAGCAGCTCCCGGGACAGATGGAATTCACCCCTCCACTTT
CASSSRDRWNSPLHF
>TRBV6-5|TRBD1|NA|TRBJ1-1
TGTGCCAGCAGTTACGTCTCAGGGGGAGCGAACACTGAAGCTTTCTTT
CASSYVSGGANTEAFF